This T cell receptor beta chain was sequenced in a study of shared clonotypes between healthy human individuals (dated by TCRdb to about 2020). With respect to the entire study: The cohort comprised two women and a few men aged 18 to 49 years. To increase sequencing depth and limit assay-specific biases, TCR repertoire library preparation and sequencing were carried out by different laboratories using diverse techniques. Leukapheresis yielded between about 0.9 and 9 billion PBMCs per donor. To estimate repertoire size and how much clonotype sharing occurs between individuals, the study deeply sequenced the blood TCR repertoires of several healthy adults. What the authors observed across the whole study: Sampling was restricted to blood, and TCR repertoires in tissue are likely to differ from TCR repertoires in blood. Because the study included only a small number of donors, the genetic and exposure-history diversity represented was limited. Pairwise subsampling led to the expectation that sequencing depth would affect the degree of clonotype sharing among donors.

In regard to this clone: Its specific antigen is unknown. No base quality values were provided; no much bigger clone lies one nucleotide off.

The CDR3 runs 14 residues from the cysteine to the phenylalanine. Just CDR3 DNA is preserved here, 42 bases in frame from base 1. The germline V gene (reference sequence) yields LNHNV for CDR1 and YYDKDF for CDR2. For this chain, trimming is 1 base at the V end and 3 bases at the J end, and the number of junction bases without a gene match is 2. Healthy HIV-negative adults with no recently reported acute infections or vaccinations were included as donors. Every donor was a Caucasian adult residing in Nashville, Tennessee, USA. In the unsorted samples, 87 million or so PBMCs were counted, and genomic DNA was extracted using the QIAamp DNA Blood Mini kit. Blood was obtained by leukapheresis, after which PBMCs were separated by Ficoll-Histopaque density gradient centrifugation and cryopreserved in liquid nitrogen vapor phase. TCR CDR3 regions were amplified from genomic DNA by multiplex PCR using the deep immunoSEQ assay. Genomic DNA extracted from each cell subset was distributed evenly over all wells of several immunoSEQ 96-well plates, and each plate served as one replicate. Each replicate PCR for unsorted PBMC received 300 to 350 ng genomic DNA, equal to about 30,000 T cell genomes. Ten immunoSEQ deep assay plates were used to sequence the unsorted PBMC genomic DNA. The purified libraries were quantified using a Qubit 3.0 fluorometer, sized with a Bioanalyzer 2100, and then quantified again using the KAPA Library Quantification kit. A separate single-read 150-cycle Illumina NextSeq 550 flow cell was used to sequence each immunoSEQ 96-well plate. For the original study's pipeline: The immunoSEQ output contained only junctional sequences without quality scores, so filtering could not match that applied to full-length reads. Sequences were annotated with PyIR, a Python wrapper for IgBLAST v1.9, using IMGT germline references to assign V/J genes and CDR3. Any read was removed if the V/J assignment was weak (E-value above 1e-6), the CDR3 was missing, or the read contained stop codons, out-of-frame junctions, or ambiguous translated residues. A V3J clonotype was defined by an identical inferred V gene, J gene, and CDR3 amino acid sequence. To compute the percentage overlap between repertoires, the number of shared unique clonotypes was divided by the size of the smaller repertoire. Repertoire richness was assessed with RTK rarefaction, the Chao1 estimator, and Recon v2.1 estimates of unobserved clonotypes. TCRdb re-hosts the immuneACCESS table, in-frame sequences only. Its copies lack some clones; in the studies checked, an unresolved V gene accounts for under half of them, and the cause for the rest is not known. V and J calls and clone size come straight from that table; D and trimming were deduced from the DNA. For this sample the table gives about 450,000 clones, of which approximately 79% were detected only once. Of the sample, roughly 12% is held by the ten largest clones.

The receptor comes from a woman aged 40 to 49 in good health. Some clones in this sample may be carry-over from other donors' samples. The rearrangement combines TRBV15 with TRBJ1-1; TRBD1 fits 7 bases in the junction. Sequencing was done on a sample of PBMCs. The sequenced DNA: TGTGCCACCAGCAGAGTAGACAGGGACACTGAAGCTTTCTTT. It specifies CATSRVDRDTEAFF.